The 17 T cell receptor beta chains reported below all come from one sample, sequenced in a study of blood T cell repertoires in COVID-19. Clones were sequenced by immunoSEQ multiplex PCR, and TCRdb holds only the in-frame ones, with some missing. The sample records around 160,000 clones, over 85% being singletons. Sequenced input: peripheral blood. The receptors were gathered from a man aged 55 to 69 with active or convalescent COVID-19.

The chain recombines TRBV19 with TRBJ1-3; 9 bases are shared with TRBD1. Germline assignment: CDR1 LNHDA and CDR2 SQIVND (reference sequence). This CDR3 has 14 residues. V shed 3 bases, J shed 6 bases, and the junction held 3 bases outside the gene matches. CDR3 protein: CASSMQQGANTIYF. CDR3 in DNA: TGTGCCAGTAGTATGCAACAGGGGGCAAACACCATATATTTT.

The sample holds a few counts of this clone. This rearrangement joins TRBV2 to TRBJ1-1; 10 bases agree with TRBD1. The CDR3 runs to 15 residues. Germline V gives CDR1 SNHLY, CDR2 FYNNEI. V was pared by 6 bases and J by 1 base, with 5 bases of the junction left unmatched. The CDR3 DNA reads as TGTGCCAGCAGGATGGGGACAGGGGAGAACACTGAAGCTTTCTTT. Its translation: CASRMGTGENTEAFF.

The chain employs TRBV19 and TRBJ1-3; D unclear. The CDR3 is made up of 11 amino acids. Trimming removed 7 bases at V and 4 bases at J, with 5 bases between. Looked up from germline, CDR1 is LNHDA and CDR2 is SQIVND (reference sequence). CDR3 amino acids: CASTSGNTIYF. In DNA form, the CDR3 reads TGTGCCAGTACCTCGGGAAACACCATATATTTT.

The rearrangement links TRBV5-5 to TRBJ2-2, with 7 positions matching TRBD1. J gave up 1 base and V 1 base, and 1 base lay outside the gene matches. Germline CDR1 and CDR2: SGHKS and YYEKEE (reference sequence). The CDR3 contains 15 residues. The CDR3 region is CASSLWTGNTGELFF. CDR3 nucleotides: TGTGCCAGCAGCTTGTGGACAGGGAACACCGGGGAGCTGTTTTTT.

This rearrangement joins TRBV5-1 to TRBJ2-7; 10 bases match TRBD2. This CDR3 comprises 18 residues. The germline V gene encodes CDR1 SGHRS and CDR2 YFSETQ. The ends lost 4 bases at V and 2 bases at J; junction bases unmatched: 15. CDR3 nucleotide sequence: TGCGCCAGCAGCCTGGAGGTCGGACTAGCGGTAGGCACCTACGAGCAGTACTTC. It encodes CASSLEVGLAVGTYEQYF.

Only one count was recorded for this clone. The J gene is TRBJ2-1, the V gene TRBV7-8, with D uncertain. V was shortened by 4 bases and J by 5 bases, with 6 bases between the two germline ends. CDR3 length equals 12 residues. Germline assignment: CDR1 SGHVS and CDR2 FQNEAQ. The CDR3 nucleotides read TGTGCCAGCAGCTACAGAAACAATGAGCAGTTCTTC. It translates to CASSYRNNEQFF.

This chain links TRBV5-6 with TRBJ1-1; perhaps TRBD1 as D (6 bases). V was clipped by 4 bases and J by 11 bases, with 24 bases between them. The V gene's germline CDR1 is SGHDT and CDR2 YYEEEE. The CDR3 extends over 15 amino acids. The CDR3 is CASSPGGGGSSDAFF. As DNA, the CDR3 is TGTGCCAGCAGCCCGGGAGGGGGGGGCAGCTCCGACGCTTTCTTT.

The chain employs TRBV2 and TRBJ2-2; 14 nucleotides align to TRBD2. The CDR3 is 16 amino acids. V trimming: 4 bases; J trimming: 7 bases; junction bases outside the gene matches: 5. Germline V gives CDR1 SNHLY, CDR2 FYNNEI. As DNA, the CDR3 is TGTGCCAGCAGTGGACTAGCGGGGGGGCTCGACGGGGAGCTGTTTTTT. This encodes CASSGLAGGLDGELFF.

In regard to this clone: The germline gene is not matched at one end of the junction; a read error may be the cause. The chain is built from TRBV7-9 and TRBJ2-5; 9 bases are shared with TRBD1. Germline V gene data show CDR1 as SEHNR and CDR2 as FQNEAQ (reference sequence). CDR3 size: 11 residues. The CDR3 protein is CASSTGDRVDF. In DNA form, the CDR3 reads TGTGCCAGCAGCACTGGGGACAGGGTCGACTTC. The whole variable domain, remainder taken from reference TRBV7-9 and TRBJ2-5, is DTGVSQNPRHKITKRGQNVTFRCDPISEHNRLYWYRQTLGQGPEFLTYFQNEAQLEKSRLLSDRFSAERPKGSFSTLEIQRTEQGDSAMYLCASSTGDRVDFGPGTRLLVL.

V and J are TRBV5-1 and TRBJ1-1; maybe TRBD1 (5 bases). V lost 2 bases and J lost 0, with 8 bases in between. Per the germline V gene, CDR1 is SGHRS and CDR2 is YFSETQ. The CDR3 consists of 14 residues. The DNA for the CDR3 is TGCGCCAGCAGCTTCCGACAGATGAACACTGAAGCTTTCTTT. Amino acids: CASSFRQMNTEAFF. Full variable domain (missing parts from reference TRBV5-1 and TRBJ1-1): KAGVTQTPRYLIKTRGQQVTLSCSPISGHRSVSWYQQTPGQGLQFLFEYFSETQRNKGNFPGRFSGRQFSNSRSEMNVSTLELGDSALYLCASSFRQMNTEAFFGQGTRLTVV.

The gene calls are TRBV7-9 and TRBJ1-1; D not certain. Trimming took 1 base from V and 0 from J, leaving 9 bases between them. This CDR3 region has 15 residues. Per the germline V gene, CDR1 is SEHNR and CDR2 is FQNEAQ (reference sequence). The DNA of the CDR3 is TGTGCCAGCAGCTTAGGATCAGGCATGAACACTGAAGCTTTCTTT. This codes for CASSLGSGMNTEAFF. The full variable domain, in which reference TRBV7-9 and TRBJ1-1 provide the parts outside the CDR3, is DTGVSQNPRHKITKRGQNVTFRCDPISEHNRLYWYRQTLGQGPEFLTYFQNEAQLEKSRLLSDRFSAERPKGSFSTLEIQRTEQGDSAMYLCASSLGSGMNTEAFFGQGTRLTVV.

This clone has a single count. The chain employs TRBV4-2 and TRBJ2-4; tentatively, D is TRBD1 (6 bases). This CDR3 is 15 amino acids long. The V end was cut by 0 bases, the J end by 7 bases, with 13 bases between. The germline V gene has CDR1 LGHNA and CDR2 YNFKEQ. This CDR3 reads CASSQDHQGMNIQYF. In DNA form, the CDR3 reads TGTGCCAGCAGCCAAGATCACCAGGGGATGAACATTCAGTACTTC.

V gene TRBV27 combines with J gene TRBJ2-7, with 10 bases matching TRBD2. Looked up from germline, CDR1 is MNHEY and CDR2 is SMNVEV (reference sequence). The ends lost 4 bases at V and 3 bases at J; junction bases unmatched: 9. The CDR3 sequence is 16 residues long. The CDR3 DNA reads TGTGCCAGCAGTTCACCCCGGAGCGGGAGGGTCTACGAGCAGTACTTC. Amino acids: CASSSPRSGRVYEQYF.

This chain joins TRBV19 and TRBJ1-1; 9 nucleotides agree with TRBD1. Germline CDR1 reads LNHDA; CDR2 reads SQIVND (reference sequence). V was pared by 7 bases and J by 9 bases, with 12 bases of the junction left unmatched. The CDR3 runs 14 residues. This CDR3 is CASTQGQGLAQAFF. In DNA form, the CDR3 reads TGTGCCAGTACCCAGGGACAGGGTTTAGCCCAAGCTTTCTTT.

The V gene is TRBV7-2, the J gene TRBJ1-2; 9 nucleotides align to TRBD1. From germline, CDR1 is SGHTA and CDR2 FQGNSA. Trimming cost V 1 base and J 4 bases; bases outside gene matches: 1. The CDR3 is 14 residues long. The CDR3 region has the DNA TGTGCCAGCAGCTTAGTGGGACAGGGCTATGGCTACACCTTC. This gives the protein CASSLVGQGYGYTF.

The genes are TRBV5-4 and TRBJ1-1, with unresolved D. V lost 4 bases, J lost 0 bases, and 13 bases lay in between. CDR1 is SGHNT, CDR2 YYREEE, per germline (reference sequence). This CDR3 has 15 residues. The CDR3 spells CASSDPTEMNTEAFF. The CDR3 nucleotides are TGTGCCAGCAGCGACCCGACGGAGATGAACACTGAAGCTTTCTTT.

This chain links TRBV18 with TRBJ2-1, with a weak D call TRBD1 (5 bases). V was clipped by 2 bases and J by 9 bases, with 20 bases between them. CDR3 length: 16 residues. From germline, CDR1 is KGHSH and CDR2 LQKENI. The CDR3, as DNA: TGTGCCAGCTCACCATCGCTTGGTGGGGCATTCGGTGAGCAGTTCTTC. It encodes CASSPSLGGAFGEQFF.